This T cell receptor beta chain was identified in a study of cytomegalovirus exposure and HLA in healthy donors. This CDR3 has 14 residues. From germline, CDR1 is LNHDA and CDR2 SQIVND (reference sequence). Trimming stripped 1 base from V and 4 bases from J, with 7 bases between. PCR employed 60 Vbeta and 13 Jbeta primers. Repertoires were generated with immunoSEQ multiplex PCR, while TCRdb's copy carries only in-frame clones and drops some. The sample records around 130,000 clones, approximately 74% being singletons. The material sequenced was PBMCs. The chain carries TRBV19 and TRBJ2-2; D uncertain. The sequence derives from a man aged 35-49 years in good health and CMV-seropositive. The CDR3 DNA follows: TGTGCCAGTAGTATAGTCTCTTTCACCGGGGAGCTGTTTTTT. Translating it yields CASSIVSFTGELFF. The full variable domain, in which reference TRBV19 and TRBJ2-2 provide the parts outside the CDR3, is DGGITQSPKYLFRKEGQNVTLSCEQNLNHDAMYWYRQDPGQGLRLIYYSQIVNDFQKGDIAEGYSVSREKKESFPLTVTSAQKNPTAFYLCASSIVSFTGELFFGEGSRLTVL.